The sequence of this TCR beta chain was determined in a study of CD8 T cells in Susac syndrome (dated by TCRdb to the late 2010s). About the full investigation: The study used repertoire sequencing to test whether antigen drove CD8+ T cell activation and differentiation in Susac syndrome.

The study at large found these results: The TCR sequencing and HLA analysis was acknowledged to have included a relatively small number of individuals.

The CDR3 runs 12 amino acids, cysteine and phenylalanine included. Here the CDR3 DNA is all that survives: 36 bases in frame from base 1. At the junction V is shortened by 5 bases and J by 7 bases; bases outside the gene matches: 1. From the germline V gene, CDR1 is MNHEY and CDR2 is SVGEGT. Worth noting for this clonotype: The specificity of this receptor is unknown. No per-base quality is available; no much larger clone lies one base away.

Peripheral blood CD8+ and CD4+ T cells from healthy donors, Susac syndrome patients and multiple sclerosis patients were profiled by high-throughput TCR beta sequencing. Healthy donors were age- and sex-matched controls. Bulk CD8+ and CD4+ T cells were purified by magnetic negative isolation, whereas CD8+ TEMRA cells were enriched by FACS. Blood was collected in EDTA tubes and processed within 24 hours, with PBMCs isolated through density gradient centrifugation. PBMCs intended for TCR sequencing were cryopreserved in liquid nitrogen and thawed later in a water bath at 37 degrees C. The sorted or isolated CD4+, CD8+ and CD8+ TEMRA cells had a purity of 90% or higher. RNA was extracted using the RNeasy kit, and roughly 0.5 to 1 ug of the RNA was reverse transcribed with random hexamers. The immunoSEQ multiplex PCR assay, covering 54 Vbeta and 13 Jbeta segments, was used to amplify TCR beta CDR3 regions. PCR amplification bias was corrected by using a synthetic template baseline for primer optimization and computational correction. As for how the authors treated the data: Reads were annotated to V, D and J genes per IMGT and analyzed with immunoSEQ Analyzer, keeping only productive sequences. Clonality was calculated as one minus the Shannon entropy normalized by log2 of the number of productive unique sequences. For each patient and control, public and private clones were evaluated among the 100 most prevalent clones. Susac-specific clones were defined as absent from healthy and MS cohorts, 850 to 1,300 published viral clones and other ImmuneACCESS disease sequences. The public reads were quality trimmed at Q25 with fastp and then assembled into clones with MiXCR by TCRdb, keeping productive beta chains. Rows are unified per CDR3 protein, each entry keeping the most common DNA and genes. These V and J calls originate from TCRdb's pipeline instead of the authors' own analysis. This sample holds 180,000 or so distinct CDR3 sequences; about 95% were observed only once. In total, the top ten clones hold 0.1% of the sample.

The V gene is TRBV6-2 or TRBV6-3 and the J gene is TRBJ2-5, and 10 bases in between align with TRBD1. The source of this sequence is a human donor in good health. The sequencing input was CD4+ T cells from PBMCs. This receptor has the CDR3 CASSRDRGTQYF. The DNA is as follows: TGTGCCAGCAGTAGGGACAGGGGGACCCAGTACTTC.